The 27 T cell receptor beta chains reported below all come from one sample, sequenced in a study of T cells in women clearing cervical HPV infection. Only in-frame clones appear in the TCRdb table, and some are missing; sequencing was by immunoSEQ multiplex PCR. The table gives more than 15,000 clones; the top ten clones make up around an eighth of it. The sequencing sample was made of blood buffy coat. These receptors all come from a woman aged 18 to 75 with a cervical HPV16 infection that either progressed to CIN3+ or cleared (not recorded which).

CDR3 protein: CASSSNWGRDRDDGTDTQYF. CDR3 DNA, as far as it was read: TGTGCCAGCAGCTCAAATTGGGGTCGGGACAGGGATGATGGCACAGATACG. V usage is TRBV7-1 and J usage is TRBJ2-3; 9 positions match TRBD1. The read halts 3 residues ahead of the CDR3 end, with the missing end drawn from the germline J gene. TRBV7-1 falls under the ORF class, with uncertain function. V gave up 2 bases and J gave up 1 base; unmatched junction bases: 16. The CDR3 consists of 20 residues.

Regarding this clone: The DNA ends 3 residues before the CDR3 does, and the rest of the CDR3 is filled in from the germline J gene. The chain couples TRBV27 to TRBJ1-2, with 7 bases aligning to TRBD1. CDR1 MNHEY and CDR2 SMNVEV come from the germline V gene (reference sequence). The V and J ends lost 0 bases and 3 bases, in that order; junction bases with no gene match: 4. The CDR3 consists of 15 residues. CDR3 in amino acids: CASSLSRTGDYGYTF. CDR3 DNA, as far as it was read: TGTGCCAGCAGTTTATCGAGGACAGGCGACTATGGC.

Of note for this clone: The CDR3 goes on 3 residues after the read ends, and that part is filled in from the germline J gene. This sequence joins TRBV20-1 and TRBJ2-7; TRBD2 might be the D (5 bases). This CDR3 has 13 residues. CDR1 and CDR2 from the germline V gene are DFQATT and SNEGSKA (reference sequence). The V gene lost 5 bases and the J gene lost 3 bases, with 14 bases spanning the gap. The part of the CDR3 DNA that was read is TGCAGTGCTTCCAGGAACGAGGGCTACGAG. This encodes CSASRNEGYE. The full-length CDR3 reads as CSASRNEGYEQYF.

A remark on this clone: The read comes to an end 3 residues before the CDR3 does, leaving the germline J gene to fill in the end. The V and J genes are TRBV20-1 and TRBJ2-1; 7 bases line up with TRBD2. Per germline, CDR1 DFQATT and CDR2 SNEGSKA (reference sequence). Trimming cost V 0 bases and J 0 bases; bases outside gene matches: 2. The CDR3 extends over 15 amino acids. Partial CDR3 DNA: TGCAGTGCTAGAGACCGGGACTACTCCTACAATGAG. This codes for CSARDRDYSYNE. The whole CDR3 region reads CSARDRDYSYNEQFF.

In regard to this clone: With the read ending 3 residues before the CDR3 end, the germline J gene is used to fill in that end. V is TRBV30 and J is TRBJ2-2; D possibly corresponds to TRBD1 (6 bases). The CDR3 consists of 15 residues. Germline-derived CDR1 and CDR2 are GTSNPN and SVGIG (reference sequence). Trimming took off 5 bases at V and 6 bases at J, with 19 bases between the two ends. The CDR3 is CAWGEGTPPPGELFF. The sequenced CDR3 bases are TGTGCCTGGGGAGAAGGGACACCCCCCCCCGGGGAG.

Regarding this clone: The read halts 3 residues ahead of the CDR3 end, with the missing end drawn from the germline J gene. The sample contains more than one DNA sequence encoding this CDR3. The genes are TRBV29-1 and TRBJ2-7; TRBD2 might be the D (5 bases). Trimming stripped 6 bases from V and 3 bases from J, with 42 bases between. Germline V gene data show CDR1 as SQVTM and CDR2 as ANQGSEA. This CDR3 region has 22 residues. CDR3 DNA, as far as it was read: TGCAGCGTCGATAGGCTGTCTAGCAAATTACAAGCCGCTCTATCCACGTACTACGAG. Translation: CSVDRLSSKLQAALSTYYE. The whole CDR3 sequence is CSVDRLSSKLQAALSTYYEQYF.

A remark on this clone: The missing CDR3 end, 3 residues past where the read stops, is filled in from the germline J gene. The chain links TRBV20-1 to TRBJ1-1; 9 bases are a match to TRBD1. CDR1 DFQATT and CDR2 SNEGSKA come from the germline V gene (reference sequence). V shed 3 bases, J shed 7 bases, and the junction held 0 bases outside the gene matches. The length of the CDR3 is 11 residues. The DNA read from the CDR3 is TGCAGTGCTAGGGGACAGGGTGAA. Its translation is CSARGQGE. The CDR3, in full, reads CSARGQGEAFF.

Worth noting for this clone: The DNA ends 3 residues before the CDR3 does, and the rest of the CDR3 is filled in from the germline J gene. V gene TRBV30 combines with J gene TRBJ1-5, with a tentative D call TRBD1 (6 bases). V was trimmed by 4 bases and J by 2 bases, leaving 9 bases between them. Germline CDR1 is GTSNPN and CDR2 is SVGIG (reference sequence). There are 13 residues in the CDR3. CDR3 sequence reads: CAWTGEGNQPQHF. The sequenced CDR3 bases are TGTGCCTGGACAGGGGAGGGCAATCAGCCC.

A remark on this clone: Read sequence stops 3 residues before the CDR3 end, and the germline J gene provides the missing end. The V and J genes are TRBV11-2 and TRBJ2-7; 9 bases are shared with TRBD1. CDR1 is SGHAT, CDR2 FQNNGV, per germline. V shed 5 bases and J 1 base; nucleotides not matched to a gene: 6. The CDR3 runs to 15 residues. CDR3 bases read: TGTGCCAGCAGCCCAGTGGGACAGGGTTCCTACGAG. Protein sequence: CASSPVGQGSYE. The whole CDR3 is CASSPVGQGSYEQYF. Based on the CDR3 plus reference TRBV11-2 and TRBJ2-7, the full variable domain is EAGVAQSPRYKIIEKRQSVAFWCNPISGHATLYWYQQILGQGPKLLIQFQNNGVVDDSQLPKDRFSAERLKGVDSTLKIQPAKLEDSAVYLCASSPVGQGSYEQYFGPGTRLTVT.

Comments on this clone: The read halts 3 residues ahead of the CDR3 end, with the missing end drawn from the germline J gene. Other DNA sequences of this sample code for an identical CDR3. The chain links TRBV20-1 to TRBJ2-1; 8 nucleotides match TRBD1. With 2 bases clipped from V and 0 bases from J, the junction kept 18 bases outside the gene matches. The CDR3 covers 20 residues. Germline CDR1 and CDR2: DFQATT and SNEGSKA (reference sequence). CDR3 region: CSARIPPGTGGFSSYNEQFF. CDR3 bases read: TGCAGTGCTAGAATACCCCCCGGGACAGGTGGCTTCAGCTCCTACAATGAG.

About this clone: With the read ending 3 residues before the CDR3 end, the germline J gene is used to fill in that end. The J gene is TRBJ2-7, the V gene TRBV7-9, with D perhaps matching TRBD1 (5 bases). This CDR3 comprises 15 residues. V was clipped by 5 bases and J by 2 bases, with 16 bases between them. Germline values: CDR1 SEHNR, CDR2 FQNEAQ (reference sequence). CDR3 loop: CASSPYQGSTYEQYF. CDR3 DNA, as far as it was read: TGTGCCAGCAGCCCCTATCAGGGATCTACCTACGAG.

Turning to this clone: Sequencing ends 3 residues short of the CDR3 end; the germline J gene provides the rest. The chain uses TRBV19 and TRBJ2-4; a weak D match, TRBD1 (6 bases). Germline V gene data show CDR1 as LNHDA and CDR2 as SQIVND (reference sequence). This CDR3 spans 15 amino acids. The CDR3 here is CASSLNRDNNYGQYF. The DNA read from the CDR3 is TGTGCCAGTAGCCTGAACCGGGACAATAACTATGGT.

A remark on this clone: The read terminates 3 residues ahead of where the CDR3 ends, so the germline J gene completes it. This chain joins TRBV10-3 and TRBJ2-3; 9 bases fit TRBD2. Germline lookup yields CDR1 ENHRY and CDR2 SYGVKD. With 6 bases clipped from V and 3 bases from J, the junction kept 7 bases outside the gene matches. The CDR3 spans 15 residues. Partial CDR3 DNA: TGTGCCATCAGCGCCATAGCGGGGGAAACAGATACG. It translates to CAISAIAGETDT. The full CDR3 reads CAISAIAGETDTQYF.

Of note for this clone: The read ends 3 residues early relative to the CDR3; the germline J gene fills the gap. The V and J genes are TRBV20-1 and TRBJ2-7; D not certain. This CDR3 has 16 amino acids. Germline V lookup: CDR1 DFQATT, CDR2 SNEGSKA (reference sequence). Trimming removed 0 bases from V and 2 bases from J, with 17 bases in between. The CDR3 bases that were read are TGCAGTGCTAGAGATCCAGCGCGGAAGTTTACCTACGAG. This encodes CSARDPARKFTYE. The entire CDR3 reads CSARDPARKFTYEQYF.

As regards this clone: Read coverage stops 3 residues before the CDR3 terminus; the germline J gene supplies the remainder. This chain connects TRBV13 to TRBJ2-7, with a tentative D call TRBD1 (6 bases). V gave up 5 bases and J gave up 0 bases, with 14 bases separating them. The V gene's germline CDR1 is PRHDT and CDR2 FYEKMQ (reference sequence). The CDR3 is 15 amino acids. The CDR3 DNA, read in part, is TGTGCCAGCAGCACCCGGGACACTTTCTCCTACGAG. This codes for CASSTRDTFSYE. The entire CDR3 protein reads CASSTRDTFSYEQYF.

As to this clone: The read falls 3 residues short of the CDR3 end, and the missing part is taken from the germline J gene. V is TRBV5-1 and J is TRBJ2-3, with 7 bases aligning to TRBD1. CDR3 size: 17 residues. The junction had 11 bases not matched to a gene; V was cut back by 0 bases and J by 4 bases. CDR1 and CDR2 (germline): SGHRS, YFSETQ. The CDR3: CASSLVSSQTGPDTQYF. The DNA read from the CDR3 is TGCGCCAGCAGCTTGGTCTCCTCGCAGACAGGGCCAGATACG. The variable domain in full, with the rest retrieved from reference TRBV5-1 and TRBJ2-3, is KAGVTQTPRYLIKTRGQQVTLSCSPISGHRSVSWYQQTPGQGLQFLFEYFSETQRNKGNFPGRFSGRQFSNSRSEMNVSTLELGDSALYLCASSLVSSQTGPDTQYFGPGTRLTVL.

With respect to this clone: The read comes to an end 3 residues before the CDR3 does, leaving the germline J gene to fill in the end. The chain links TRBV20-1 to TRBJ2-1; the D gene is possibly TRBD2 (6 bases). The V gene's germline CDR1 is DFQATT and CDR2 SNEGSKA (reference sequence). The CDR3 sequence is 17 residues long. Trimming cost V 3 bases and J 5 bases, with 23 bases left between them. The CDR3 region is CSASAFATRFLHNEQFF. The sequenced part of the CDR3 DNA is TGCAGTGCTAGCGCCTTTGCGACTAGATTTTTACACAATGAG.

For this clone: The read gets to within 3 residues of the CDR3 end, and the germline J gene fills in the rest. The gene calls are TRBV3-1 (or the pseudogene TRBV3-2) and TRBJ2-4; possibly TRBD2 for D (5 bases). V gave up 2 bases and J gave up 0 bases, with 23 bases separating them. The CDR3 sequence is 20 residues long. The germline V gene has CDR1 LGHDT and CDR2 YNNKEL (reference sequence). Incomplete CDR3 DNA: TGTGCCAGCAGCCAACGACTTCGGCGAAACGGGGAACTAGCCAAAAACATT. Protein sequence: CASSQRLRRNGELAKNI. Given in full, the CDR3 is CASSQRLRRNGELAKNIQYF.

About this clone itself: The read stops 3 residues short of the end of the CDR3; the missing end is completed from the germline J gene. The chain has TRBV6-2 or TRBV6-3 and TRBJ2-3; tentatively, D is TRBD1 (7 bases). CDR1 and CDR2 (germline): MNHEY, SVGEGT. This CDR3 has 15 residues. Trimming pared 6 bases from V and 5 bases from J, leaving 18 bases between. Here the CDR3 reads CASSPQGGMVDTQYF. The sequenced CDR3 bases are TGTGCCAGCAGCCCCCAGGGGGGAATGGTAGATACG.

As regards this clone: The sequenced fragment ends 3 residues before the CDR3 boundary, so the rest is inferred from the germline J gene. The chain links TRBV7-2 to TRBJ2-5, with D possibly TRBD1 on 5 matching bases. V was clipped by 6 bases and J by 5 bases, with 13 bases between them. CDR3 length: 13 residues. Germline V gene data show CDR1 as SGHTA and CDR2 as FQGNSA. CDR3 DNA, as far as it was read: TGTGCCAGCAGTCTAACGAAGGGGGAGACC. Translation gives CASSLTKGET. In full, the CDR3 reads CASSLTKGETQYF.

About this clone itself: With the read ending 3 residues before the CDR3 end, the germline J gene is used to fill in that end. The chain links TRBV6-2 or TRBV6-3 to TRBJ2-4; D perhaps matches TRBD2 (5 bases). This CDR3 has 12 residues. Germline loops: CDR1 MNHEY, CDR2 SVGEGT. The CDR3 loop is CASDSGFYGQYF. The sequenced part of the CDR3 DNA is TGTGCCAGCGATTCGGGGTTCTATGGT.

As concerns this clone: The CDR3 goes on 3 residues after the read ends, and that part is filled in from the germline J gene. The rearrangement joins TRBV20-1 to TRBJ1-1, with 7 bases that match TRBD1. The CDR3 is made up of 14 amino acids. Germline lookup yields CDR1 DFQATT and CDR2 SNEGSKA (reference sequence). V lost 5 bases to trimming and J lost 5 bases; unmatched junction nucleotides: 11. The covered CDR3 bases are TGCAGTGCTTTCCCGACAGGGTTGGGGACTGAA. Protein sequence: CSAFPTGLGTE. The full-length CDR3 reads as CSAFPTGLGTEAFF.

Note on this clone: The read stops 3 residues short of the end of the CDR3; the missing end is completed from the germline J gene. The chain joins TRBV2 to TRBJ1-1; tentatively, D is TRBD1 (5 bases). The V gene lost 4 bases and the J gene lost 4 bases, with 7 bases spanning the gap. This CDR3 is built from 12 residues. Germline CDR1 SNHLY, CDR2 FYNNEI. The CDR3 loop reads CASSGDSTEAFF. Incomplete CDR3 DNA: TGTGCCAGCAGTGGGGACTCCACTGAA. Full variable domain (rest looked up from reference TRBV2 and TRBJ1-1): EPEVTQTPSHQVTQMGQEVILRCVPISNHLYFYWYRQILGQKVEFLVSFYNNEISEKSEIFDDQFSVERPDGSNFTLKIRSTKLEDSAMYFCASSGDSTEAFFGQGTRLTVV.

Concerning this clone: The read falls 3 residues short of the CDR3 end, and the missing part is taken from the germline J gene. V usage is TRBV6-1 and J usage is TRBJ2-5; D possibly corresponds to TRBD1 (6 bases). The CDR3 is made up of 14 amino acids. Trimming took 0 bases from V and 4 from J, leaving 9 bases between them. Per the germline V gene, CDR1 is MNHNS and CDR2 is SASEGT. Partial CDR3 DNA: TGTGCCAGCAGTGAAGCGCCAGGGGTAGAGACC. Translation gives CASSEAPGVET. The full CDR3 is CASSEAPGVETQYF.

With regard to this clone: Read sequence stops 3 residues before the CDR3 end, and the germline J gene provides the missing end. V usage is TRBV5-1 and J usage is TRBJ2-2; tentatively, D is TRBD1 (6 bases). CDR3 size: 16 residues. Germline values: CDR1 SGHRS, CDR2 YFSETQ. Trimming removed 0 bases from V and 2 bases from J, with 11 bases in between. CDR3 DNA (partial): TGCGCCAGCAGCTTGGCAGGGACAACTAACACCGGGGAG. Its protein product is CASSLAGTTNTGE. The whole CDR3 reads CASSLAGTTNTGELFF.

Details on this clone: The read ends 3 residues before the CDR3 terminus; that terminus is restored from the germline J gene. This sample also contains other DNA sequences that code for the same CDR3. The rearrangement joins TRBV6-1 to TRBJ2-5; a weak D match, TRBD1 (6 bases). CDR1 and CDR2 from the germline V gene are MNHNS and SASEGT. V was cut by 2 bases and J by 5 bases, with 15 bases left in between. This CDR3 is 15 amino acids long. Incomplete CDR3 DNA: TGTGCCAGCAGTGAATTTCCAGGACAGACCGAGACC. Its translation is CASSEFPGQTET. The entire CDR3 protein reads CASSEFPGQTETQYF.

Notes on this clone: The CDR3 extends 3 residues past the end of the read, so its final part is completed from the germline J gene. The gene calls are TRBV29-1 and TRBJ2-5; D may be TRBD2 (6 bases). This CDR3 contains 13 residues. V was trimmed by 1 base and J by 7 bases, leaving 13 bases between them. Germline lookup yields CDR1 SQVTM and CDR2 ANQGSEA. CDR3 protein: CSVEGRADRTQYF. The sequenced CDR3 bases are TGCAGCGTTGAAGGGAGGGCAGATAGGACC.